This note documents a single T cell receptor (beta chain) sequence. Its antigen remains unknown. This table comes from immunoSEQ multiplex PCR, and its TCRdb copy is limited to in-frame clones, with some not included. The sample lists roughly 48,000 clones; around nine tenths were seen once. The data stem from a study of a mutant IDH1 vaccine in newly diagnosed glioma. Across the study: Vaccinations were initiated 4-6 weeks following radiotherapy alone, or were given together with temozolomide cycles. Findings and limits, study-wide: Immune responses induced by the vaccine were seen in around 93% of patients, spanning multiple MHC alleles. Apparently unrelated to pseudoprogression were changes in the top peripheral T cell clonotypes.

Time point denoted: week 11, during vaccination. A single vaccine dose contained 300 ug of mutant IDH1 20-mer peptide, and topical imiquimod was used with it. Astrocytomas that were new, WHO grade 3 or 4, IDH1-mutant and ATRX-lost were present in the donors. This CDR3 is built from 16 residues. V was trimmed by 4 bases and J by 0 bases, leaving 13 bases between them. Germline V gene lookup returns CDR1 SGHNT and CDR2 YYREEE (reference sequence). The sequence was obtained from a man aged 45-65 years with glioma. The sequenced sample was PBMCs, obtained from a glioma patient whose treatment included an IDH1 peptide vaccine. The chain links TRBV5-4 to TRBJ2-2, with D possibly being TRBD2 (6 bases). The CDR3: CASSRVGGTNTGELFF. DNA of the CDR3: TGTGCCAGCAGCCGTGTCGGGGGTACGAACACCGGGGAGCTGTTTTTT.